These 13 T cell receptor beta chains were all obtained from the same sample, sequenced in a study of cytomegalovirus exposure and HLA in healthy donors. PCR amplification relied on 60 Vbeta primers (plus 13 Jbeta primers). The data were produced by immunoSEQ multiplex PCR, yet TCRdb's version contains in-frame clones alone and is incomplete. The data hold around 280,000 clones, with 85% to 90% observed a single time. Source material: PBMCs. The receptors derive from a woman aged 18 to 35 in good health and CMV-seronegative.

The chain carries TRBV10-2 and TRBJ2-1; maybe TRBD2 (5 bases). Germline lookup yields CDR1 WSHSY and CDR2 SAAADI. The CDR3 is 15 residues long. The ends were cut back, 8 bases at V and 0 bases at J, with 14 bases in the middle. The CDR3 region is CASGWGVGSYNEQFF. CDR3 DNA: TGCGCCAGCGGCTGGGGAGTCGGCTCCTACAATGAGCAGTTCTTC.

The count of this clone is one. The chain joins TRBV10-3 to TRBJ2-5, with D perhaps matching TRBD2 (6 bases). Germline assignment: CDR1 ENHRY and CDR2 SYGVKD. The CDR3 sequence is 19 residues long. The V gene lost 0 bases and the J gene lost 5 bases, with 25 bases spanning the gap. This CDR3 is CAISESVGRWGPGGETQYF. CDR3 DNA: TGTGCCATCAGTGAGTCCGTGGGTAGGTGGGGCCCCGGAGGGGAGACCCAGTACTTC.

CDR3 coding DNA: TGTGCCAGCAGTGAAGACATACGGGTCTACGAGCAGTACTTC. Translation gives CASSEDIRVYEQYF. The V call is TRBV2, the J call TRBJ2-7; D is unresolved. Germline CDR1 is SNHLY and CDR2 is FYNNEI. This CDR3 is built from 14 residues. The germline V and J ends were trimmed by 1 base and 3 bases, with 10 bases remaining between them.

The genes are TRBV6-6 and TRBJ1-1; 7 positions agree with TRBD1. Looked up from germline, CDR1 is MNHNY and CDR2 is SVGAGI (reference sequence). V was pared by 4 bases and J by 2 bases, with 10 bases of the junction left unmatched. This CDR3 is 16 amino acids long. The CDR3 loop reads CASSSHGQDLNTEAFF. The CDR3 region has the DNA TGTGCCAGCAGTTCACATGGACAGGACCTAAACACTGAAGCTTTCTTT.

The rearrangement links TRBV5-4 to TRBJ2-7; 7 nucleotides agree with TRBD1. The CDR3 is made up of 14 amino acids. CDR1 is SGHNT, CDR2 YYREEE, per germline (reference sequence). The V and J ends lost 3 bases and 0 bases, in that order; junction bases with no gene match: 3. The CDR3 DNA is TGTGCCAGCAGCTCCAACAGGGGCTCCTACGAGCAGTACTTC. This translates into CASSSNRGSYEQYF.

The chain is built from TRBV6-5 and TRBJ1-3; D perhaps matches TRBD1 (6 bases). Per germline, CDR1 MNHEY and CDR2 SVGAGI. CDR3 length: 13 amino acids. V lost 5 bases, J lost 4 bases, and 9 bases lay in between. CDR3 nucleotides: TGTGCCAGCAGTCGACAGGCGGGAAACACCATATATTTT. Its protein product is CASSRQAGNTIYF.

The CDR3 region has the DNA TGCGCCAGCAGCCAAACCCTCAACGGGGGATACGAGCAGTACTTC. Its protein product is CASSQTLNGGYEQYF. The chain couples TRBV4-1 to TRBJ2-7; weak D call: TRBD2 (6 bases). Germline assignment: CDR1 MGHRA and CDR2 YSYEKL. With 2 bases removed from V and 4 bases from J, the gap between germline ends came to 15 bases. CDR3 size: 15 residues.

The chain carries TRBV18 and TRBJ1-1; D unresolved. This CDR3 contains 18 residues. CDR1 KGHSH and CDR2 LQKENI come from the germline V gene. V was cut by 1 base and J by 1 base, with 19 bases left in between. The chain's CDR3 is CASSPLFGGPRWNTEAFF. CDR3 coding DNA: TGTGCCAGCTCACCACTTTTTGGAGGGCCACGATGGAACACTGAAGCTTTCTTT.

The chain is built from TRBV29-1 and TRBJ1-2, with 8 bases identical to TRBD1. With V trimmed by 7 bases and J by 7 bases, 5 bases remained unmatched. Looked up from germline, CDR1 is SQVTM and CDR2 is ANQGSEA. The CDR3 sequence is 11 residues long. The DNA for the CDR3 is TGCAGCGACCTAGACAGGGGTGGCTACACCTTC. It yields the protein CSDLDRGGYTF.

J is TRBJ2-2 and V is TRBV4-1; TRBD2 agrees at 14 bases. V trimming: 0 bases; J trimming: 6 bases; junction bases outside the gene matches: 6. Germline CDR1 is MGHRA and CDR2 is YSYEKL. The CDR3 sequence is 18 residues long. The CDR3 reads CASSQEWATSGGAGELFF. DNA of the CDR3: TGCGCCAGCAGCCAAGAATGGGCGACTAGCGGGGGGGCCGGGGAGCTGTTTTTT.

The genes are TRBV5-1 and TRBJ2-7, with 11 bases matching TRBD2. Per the germline V gene, CDR1 is SGHRS and CDR2 is YFSETQ. V lost 0 bases and J lost 1; bases outside the gene matches: 6. The CDR3 is 17 residues long. CDR3 in DNA: TGCGCCAGCAGCTTGGCCGTAGCGGGGGGGAAGTCCTACGAGCAGTACTTC. Its protein product is CASSLAVAGGKSYEQYF.

The gene calls are TRBV2 and TRBJ1-2; D perhaps matches TRBD1 (6 bases). Trimming took 7 bases from V and 7 from J, leaving 22 bases between them. CDR1 SNHLY and CDR2 FYNNEI come from the germline V gene. CDR3 length: 15 residues. CDR3 loop: CASNLSDRTVTGYTF. DNA for the CDR3: TGTGCCAGCAATCTCTCAGACAGGACCGTTACTGGCTACACCTTC.

The J gene is TRBJ1-2, the V gene TRBV5-6; D ambiguous. Trimming shortened V by 0 bases and J by 2 bases, and 11 bases separated the two germline ends. CDR3 length equals 15 residues. Germline V lookup: CDR1 SGHDT, CDR2 YYEEEE. For the CDR3, the DNA is TGTGCCAGCAGCTTGGGCCGGAGAAGCAACTATGGCTACACCTTC. This sequence encodes CASSLGRRSNYGYTF.